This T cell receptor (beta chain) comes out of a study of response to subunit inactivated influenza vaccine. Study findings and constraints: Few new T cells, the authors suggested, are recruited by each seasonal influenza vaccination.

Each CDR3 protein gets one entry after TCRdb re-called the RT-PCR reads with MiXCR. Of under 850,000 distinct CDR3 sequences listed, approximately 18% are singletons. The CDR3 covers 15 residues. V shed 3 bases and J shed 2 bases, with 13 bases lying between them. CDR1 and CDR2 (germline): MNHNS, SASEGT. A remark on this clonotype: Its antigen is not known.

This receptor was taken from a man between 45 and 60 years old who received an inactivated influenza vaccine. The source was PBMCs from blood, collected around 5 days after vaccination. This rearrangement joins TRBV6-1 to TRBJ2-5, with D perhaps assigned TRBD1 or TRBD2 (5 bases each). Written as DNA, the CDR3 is TGTGCCAGCAGTGATCTCCGGGGCCTACAAGAGACCCAGTACTTC. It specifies CASSDLRGLQETQYF.